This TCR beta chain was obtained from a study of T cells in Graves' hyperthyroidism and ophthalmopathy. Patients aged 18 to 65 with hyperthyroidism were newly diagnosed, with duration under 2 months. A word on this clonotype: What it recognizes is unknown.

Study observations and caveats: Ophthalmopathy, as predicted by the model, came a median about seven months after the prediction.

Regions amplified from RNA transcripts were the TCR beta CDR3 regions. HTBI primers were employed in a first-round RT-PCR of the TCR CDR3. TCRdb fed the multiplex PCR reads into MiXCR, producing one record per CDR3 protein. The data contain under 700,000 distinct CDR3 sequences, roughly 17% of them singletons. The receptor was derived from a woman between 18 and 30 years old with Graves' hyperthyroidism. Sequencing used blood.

The CDR3 coding sequence is TGTGCTAGTGGTTTCTCTACGGTCCTGGGCAGGTCGGGAGATACGCAGTATTTT. As protein: CASGFSTVLGRSGDTQYF. The gene calls are TRBV12-5 and TRBJ2-3; D unclear. The CDR3 is made up of 18 amino acids. CDR1 is LGHNT, CDR2 FRNRAP, per germline. Trimming stripped 3 bases from V and 5 bases from J, with 24 bases between.